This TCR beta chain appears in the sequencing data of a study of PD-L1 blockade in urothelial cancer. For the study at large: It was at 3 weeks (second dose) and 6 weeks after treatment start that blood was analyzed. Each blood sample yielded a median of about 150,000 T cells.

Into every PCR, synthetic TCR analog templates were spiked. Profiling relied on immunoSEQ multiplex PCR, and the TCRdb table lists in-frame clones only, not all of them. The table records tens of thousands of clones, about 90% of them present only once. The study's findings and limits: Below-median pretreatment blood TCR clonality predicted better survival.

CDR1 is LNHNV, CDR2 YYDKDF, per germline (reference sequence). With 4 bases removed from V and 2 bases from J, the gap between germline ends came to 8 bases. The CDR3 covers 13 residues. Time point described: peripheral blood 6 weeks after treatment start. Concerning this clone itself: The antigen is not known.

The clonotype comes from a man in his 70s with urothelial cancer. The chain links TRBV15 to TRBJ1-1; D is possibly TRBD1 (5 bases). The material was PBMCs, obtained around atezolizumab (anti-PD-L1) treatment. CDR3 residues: CATSIGANTEAFF. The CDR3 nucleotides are TGTGCCACCAGCATTGGGGCAAACACTGAAGCTTTCTTT. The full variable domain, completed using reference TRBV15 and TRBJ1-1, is DAMVIQNPRYQVTQFGKPVTLSCSQTLNHNVMYWYQQKSSQAPKLLFHYYDKDFNNEADTPDNFQSRRPNTSFCFLDIRSPGLGDTAMYLCATSIGANTEAFFGQGTRLTVV.